These 13 T cell receptor beta chains originate from one sample sequenced in a study of OX40 agonist ivuxolimab in advanced cancers. Library generation was performed with the immunoSEQ multiplex PCR assay. The table was pulled from immuneACCESS by TCRdb, which kept in-frame rearrangements only. Such tables lose some clones; where checked, under half of the loss comes from unresolved V genes, and the rest has no known cause. This sample lists under 80,000 clones; roughly 85% were detected once. The ten largest clones represent around 4.1% of the sample. This specimen consisted of CD4+ or CD8+ T cells sorted from blood, obtained in a trial of the OX40 agonist ivuxolimab. These receptors were collected from an adult with an advanced solid tumor such as melanoma, head and neck, liver or kidney cancer.

About this clone itself: Other DNA sequences in this specimen translate into the identical CDR3. The chain couples TRBV5-1 to TRBJ1-3; D uncertain. Germline-derived CDR1 and CDR2 are SGHRS and YFSETQ. CDR3 length: 13 amino acids. Trimming took 0 bases from V and 1 from J, leaving 2 bases between them. The DNA of the CDR3 is TGCGCCAGCAGCTTGGGTTCTGGAAACACCATATATTTT. Translation gives CASSLGSGNTIYF.

The chain employs TRBV5-1 and TRBJ2-1; 9 positions agree with TRBD2. CDR1 is SGHRS and CDR2 is YFSETQ in the germline V gene. The CDR3 has 16 amino acids. The J segment lost 6 bases and the V segment lost 0 bases, leaving 7 bases of the junction unmatched. CDR3 protein: CASSLAPAGGFNEQFF. DNA for the CDR3: TGCGCCAGCAGCTTGGCCCCAGCGGGAGGCTTCAATGAGCAGTTCTTC.

This clone was detected only a few times. The J gene is TRBJ2-1, the V gene TRBV14; a possible D gene is TRBD2 (6 bases). Trimming stripped 4 bases from V and 3 bases from J, with 16 bases between. The CDR3 length is 16 residues. Germline CDR1 reads SGHDN; CDR2 reads FVKESK. The CDR3 loop is CASSPMRLDGYNEQFF. The CDR3 nucleotides read TGTGCCAGCAGCCCAATGCGACTAGATGGCTACAATGAGCAGTTCTTC. The full variable domain, rest sourced from reference TRBV14 and TRBJ2-1, is EAGVTQFPSHSVIEKGQTVTLRCDPISGHDNLYWYRRVMGKEIKFLLHFVKESKQDESGMPNNRFLAERTGGTYSTLKVQPAELEDSGVYFCASSPMRLDGYNEQFFGPGTRLTVL.

The genes are TRBV27 and TRBJ2-3; D is possibly TRBD1 or TRBD2 (5 bases each). Germline values: CDR1 MNHEY, CDR2 SMNVEV (reference sequence). CDR3 length: 16 amino acids. V was trimmed by 8 bases and J by 6 bases, leaving 24 bases between them. CDR3 nucleotides: TGTGCCAGCCGTCAAAACTGGGACCGAAGGTCGGATACGCAGTATTTT. As protein: CASRQNWDRRSDTQYF.

The gene calls are TRBV7-2 and TRBJ2-5, with D unclear. V was pared by 0 bases and J by 2 bases, with 1 base between. This CDR3 contains 12 residues. CDR1 is SGHTA, CDR2 FQGNSA, per germline. The CDR3: CASSLAQETQYF. CDR3 coding DNA: TGTGCCAGCAGCTTAGCGCAAGAGACCCAGTACTTC.

V gene TRBV28 combines with J gene TRBJ2-7; TRBD1 matches at 9 bases. The CDR3 extends over 16 amino acids. Trimming cost V 6 bases and J 0 bases; bases outside gene matches: 9. CDR1 and CDR2 (germline): MDHEN, SYDVKM. The DNA for the CDR3 is TGTGCCAGCAGCTCGGCGACAGGGGGGAGCTCCTACGAGCAGTACTTC. As protein: CASSSATGGSSYEQYF. The entire variable domain, with the rest obtained from reference TRBV28 and TRBJ2-7, is as follows: DVKVTQSSRYLVKRTGEKVFLECVQDMDHENMFWYRQDPGLGLRLIYFSYDVKMKEKGDIPEGYSVSREKKERFSLILESASTNQTSMYLCASSSATGGSSYEQYFGPGTRLTVT.

This chain uses TRBV5-1 with TRBJ2-1, with D possibly matching TRBD2 (5 bases). The CDR3 totals 14 residues. Trimming took 4 bases from V and 4 from J, leaving 12 bases between them. Looked up from germline, CDR1 is SGHRS and CDR2 is YFSETQ. CDR3 coding DNA: TGCGCCAGCAGCCCCGGGGATACTTACAATGAGCAGTTCTTC. Translation: CASSPGDTYNEQFF.

The CDR3, as DNA: TGTGCCAGCGGAGCGGGAGGGGGAGATACGCAGTATTTT. Protein: CASGAGGGDTQYF. The V call is TRBV25-1, the J call TRBJ2-3; TRBD2 matches 10 bases. This CDR3 spans 13 amino acids. V gave up 8 bases and J gave up 5 bases; unmatched junction bases: 4. Germline V CDR1 and CDR2: MGHDK, SYGVNS.

V usage is TRBV6-5 and J usage is TRBJ1-5; no firm D call. CDR1 MNHEY and CDR2 SVGAGI come from the germline V gene. The CDR3 loop spans 12 amino acids. V shed 6 bases and J shed 3 bases, with 6 bases lying between them. CDR3 sequence: CASSLFNQPQHF. DNA of the CDR3: TGTGCCAGCAGCCTATTCAATCAGCCCCAGCATTTT.

The chain employs TRBV18 and TRBJ1-5; tentative D call: TRBD1 (5 bases). With 6 bases removed from V and 4 bases from J, the gap between germline ends came to 16 bases. The CDR3 consists of 15 residues. The germline V gene has CDR1 KGHSH and CDR2 LQKENI. The CDR3 DNA reads TGTGCCAGCTCCCAGATCGACAGTCAGAATCAGCCCCAGCATTTT. This encodes CASSQIDSQNQPQHF.

CDR3 bases: TGTGCCAGCAGTTACTCCCGGGAGATAGGCACAGATACGCAGTATTTT. It codes for CASSYSREIGTDTQYF. The V gene is TRBV6-5, the J gene TRBJ2-3; weak D call: TRBD2 (6 bases). V was cut by 0 bases and J by 1 base, with 11 bases left in between. The germline V gene has CDR1 MNHEY and CDR2 SVGAGI. The CDR3 is made up of 16 amino acids.

This CDR3 is CASSPPSAWDTEAFF. The CDR3 nucleotides are TGTGCCAGCTCACCACCGAGCGCGTGGGACACTGAAGCTTTCTTT. The rearrangement links TRBV18 to TRBJ1-1; D gene unclear. The CDR3 has 15 amino acids. The germline V gene encodes CDR1 KGHSH and CDR2 LQKENI. Trimming removed 0 bases at V and 3 bases at J, with 11 bases between.

The chain uses TRBV2 and TRBJ1-4, with D uncertain. CDR1 and CDR2 (germline): SNHLY, FYNNEI. This CDR3 has 14 amino acids. Trimming took off 2 bases at V and 7 bases at J, with 11 bases between the two ends. DNA for the CDR3: TGTGCCAGCAGTGAACTTAGCCCCACTGAAAAACTGTTTTTT. It translates to CASSELSPTEKLFF.